The entry below describes one T cell receptor beta chain. What it binds is unknown. The data were obtained in a study of shared clonotypes between healthy human individuals. Findings and caveats of the study: The study drew on few donors, limiting represented genetic and exposure-history diversity.

The CDR3 spans 15 residues. The germline CDR1 and CDR2 sequences are SGHAT and FQDESV (reference sequence). The ends lost 1 base at V and 3 bases at J; junction bases unmatched: 5. For unsorted samples, genomic DNA was extracted from 80 million to 100 million PBMCs. Sequencing was at deep level. It was across several immunoSEQ plates that each subset's genomic DNA was evenly split. Produced via immunoSEQ multiplex PCR; TCRdb's table is partial and in-frame only. Here the sample spans 450,000 to 550,000 clones, approximately 85% being singletons. The sequenced sample consisted of PBMCs. The chain has TRBV11-1 and TRBJ2-5; 7 nucleotides line up with TRBD1. This receptor was taken from a woman between 40 and 50 years old in good health. Some clones in this sample may be carry-over from other donors' samples. The CDR3 DNA reads as TGTGCCAGCAGCTTAGATCCAGGGGGAGAAGAGACCCAGTACTTC. Translation gives CASSLDPGGEETQYF.